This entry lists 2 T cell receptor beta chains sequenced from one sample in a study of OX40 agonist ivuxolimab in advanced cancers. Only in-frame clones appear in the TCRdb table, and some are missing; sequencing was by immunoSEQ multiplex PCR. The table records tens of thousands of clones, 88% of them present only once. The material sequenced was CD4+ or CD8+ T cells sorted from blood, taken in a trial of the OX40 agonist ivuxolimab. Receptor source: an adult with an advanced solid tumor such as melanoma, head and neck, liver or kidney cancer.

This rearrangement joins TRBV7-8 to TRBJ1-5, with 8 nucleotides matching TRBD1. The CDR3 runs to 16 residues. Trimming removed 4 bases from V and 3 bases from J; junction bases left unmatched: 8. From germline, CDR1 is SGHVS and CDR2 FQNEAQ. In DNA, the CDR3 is TGTGCCAGCAGCTCCTCCCTACAGGGGGTCAATCAGCCCCAGCATTTT. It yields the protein CASSSSLQGVNQPQHF.

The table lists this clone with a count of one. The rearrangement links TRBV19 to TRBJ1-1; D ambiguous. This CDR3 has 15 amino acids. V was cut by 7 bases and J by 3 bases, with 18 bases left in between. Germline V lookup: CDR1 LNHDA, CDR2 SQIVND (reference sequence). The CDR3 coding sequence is TGTGCCAGTACTCAAAGCGGCAGCTTATACACTGAAGCTTTCTTT. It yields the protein CASTQSGSLYTEAFF.